The 28 T cell receptor beta chains reported below all come from one sample, sequenced in a study of vaccination effects on CD4 cells after COVID-19. Their cognate antigens are unknown. Antigen-specific CD4+ T cell clonotypes were called by their expansion after viral peptide-pool culture in ViraFEST. CD4+ T cell isolation took place after 10 days of culture. Vaccine recipients had no previous SARS-CoV-2 infection; their nucleocapsid antibodies were negative. Profiling relied on immunoSEQ multiplex PCR, and the TCRdb table lists in-frame clones only, not all of them. The data hold approximately 23,000 clones, with about two thirds observed a single time. Sequences were derived from CD4+ T cells from PBMCs cultured with HCoV-NL63 spike peptides, sampled before COVID-19 vaccination. The receptors were sampled from a human donor who received a COVID-19 vaccine.

The V gene is TRBV2, the J gene TRBJ2-3; no clear D. V was cut by 7 bases and J by 1 base, with 9 bases left in between. Germline assignment: CDR1 SNHLY and CDR2 FYNNEI. The CDR3 length is 13 residues. The CDR3, as DNA: TGTGCCAGCAATCTCGCGGGCACAGATACGCAGTATTTT. Encoded protein: CASNLAGTDTQYF.

This clone is termed medium-sized. The rearrangement uses TRBV5-5 and TRBJ1-2; D is unclear. The ends were cut back, 4 bases at V and 2 bases at J, with 12 bases in the middle. This CDR3 is 14 amino acids long. Germline assignment: CDR1 SGHKS and CDR2 YYEKEE (reference sequence). In DNA, the CDR3 is TGTGCCAGCAGCCCCGGTAGAGCCAACTATGGCTACACCTTC. The encoded protein is CASSPGRANYGYTF.

This chain's CDR3 is CASSPTDRGGYGYTF. The CDR3 DNA is TGCGCCAGCAGCCCTACAGACAGGGGCGGCTATGGCTACACCTTC. The chain has TRBV4-1 and TRBJ1-2; TRBD1 matches at 8 bases. V was pared by 4 bases and J by 4 bases, with 8 bases of the junction left unmatched. The length of the CDR3 is 15 residues. Germline V gene sequence: CDR1 MGHRA, CDR2 YSYEKL.

The chain combines TRBV2 with TRBJ2-3, with TRBD2 identical over 8 bases. In germline, CDR1 is SNHLY, CDR2 FYNNEI. The junction had 13 bases not matched to a gene; V was cut back by 8 bases and J by 3 bases. This CDR3 is built from 16 residues. Here the CDR3 reads CASQTGGGSRTDTQYF. Written as DNA, the CDR3 is TGTGCCAGCCAGACAGGCGGGGGGAGTAGAACAGATACGCAGTATTTT.

The CDR3 DNA follows: TGTGCCAGCAGCCCTTCCTCGGACAGCGGTGTTTTGTTTTTT. Translating gives CASSPSSDSGVLFF. The chain carries TRBV7-9 and TRBJ1-4; tentatively, D is TRBD1 (6 bases). CDR1 SEHNR and CDR2 FQNEAQ come from the germline V gene (reference sequence). V was shortened by 5 bases and J by 15 bases, with 22 bases between the two germline ends. The CDR3 is 14 residues long.

The rearrangement uses TRBV2 and TRBJ2-3; 9 bases fit TRBD2. Germline assignment: CDR1 SNHLY and CDR2 FYNNEI. The CDR3 length is 15 residues. After removal of 7 bases from V and 9 bases from J, the junction contained 14 bases not matched to a gene. The CDR3 reads CASNPGLANGATQYF. The CDR3 nucleotides read TGTGCCAGCAACCCGGGACTAGCCAATGGGGCCACGCAGTATTTT.

This clone was observed a handful of times. V usage is TRBV10-2 and J usage is TRBJ2-7, with a weak D call TRBD1 (5 bases). Germline V CDR1 and CDR2: WSHSY, SAAADI. The CDR3 totals 14 residues. With 5 bases removed from V and 2 bases from J, the gap between germline ends came to 13 bases. Written as DNA, the CDR3 is TGCGCCAGCAGTTTTCAACAGGAGACCTACGAGCAGTACTTC. This gives the protein CASSFQQETYEQYF.

The chain joins TRBV5-1 to TRBJ1-1, with 7 bases lining up with TRBD1. CDR1 and CDR2 from the germline V gene are SGHRS and YFSETQ. CDR3 length: 14 amino acids. The ends lost 5 bases at V and 4 bases at J; junction bases unmatched: 8. The CDR3, as DNA: TGCGCCAGCAGGTCCCGGGACAGTGGCACTGAAGCTTTCTTT. It codes for CASRSRDSGTEAFF.

Comments on this clone: This sample includes further DNA sequences coding for the same CDR3. The V gene is TRBV11-2, the J gene TRBJ1-1; D is unresolved. This CDR3 spans 15 amino acids. The germline V gene has CDR1 SGHAT and CDR2 FQNNGV. The germline V and J ends were trimmed by 1 base and 0 bases, with 9 bases remaining between them. Here the CDR3 DNA reads TGTGCCAGCAGCTTAGTGGCAGGCTTGAACACTGAAGCTTTCTTT. It codes for CASSLVAGLNTEAFF.

V gene TRBV19 combines with J gene TRBJ2-2; D perhaps matches TRBD1 (8 bases). Germline CDR1 LNHDA, CDR2 SQIVND (reference sequence). This CDR3 has 15 amino acids. The V gene lost 6 bases and the J gene lost 4 bases, with 15 bases spanning the gap. The CDR3 DNA is TGTGCCAGTAGGCCCACAGGGGGGGGCACCGGGGAGCTGTTTTTT. The encoded protein is CASRPTGGGTGELFF.

The chain has TRBV9 and TRBJ2-3, with 12 bases fitting TRBD2. Losses at the gene ends were 4 bases for V and 6 bases for J; bases not matched to a gene: 12. CDR3 length: 17 amino acids. Germline V gene lookup returns CDR1 SGDLS and CDR2 YYNGEE. CDR3 protein: CASSPGTSGYSSDTQYF. DNA of the CDR3: TGTGCCAGCAGCCCCGGGACTAGCGGGTATTCGTCGGATACGCAGTATTTT. The complete variable domain, with remaining parts taken from reference TRBV9 and TRBJ2-3, reads DSGVTQTPKHLITATGQRVTLRCSPRSGDLSVYWYQQSLDQGLQFLIQYYNGEERAKGNILERFSAQQFPDLHSELNLSSLELGDSALYFCASSPGTSGYSSDTQYFGPGTRLTVL.

This chain joins TRBV5-4 and TRBJ1-1; a weak D match, TRBD1 (5 bases). The germline V gene encodes CDR1 SGHNT and CDR2 YYREEE (reference sequence). The CDR3 totals 14 residues. V lost 4 bases to trimming and J lost 1 base, with 11 bases between them. The CDR3: CASSRIDRNTEAFF. In DNA, the CDR3 is TGTGCCAGCAGCAGGATAGACAGGAACACTGAAGCTTTCTTT. The variable domain in full, completed from reference TRBV5-4 and TRBJ1-1, reads ETGVTQSPTHLIKTRGQQVTLRCSSQSGHNTVSWYQQALGQGPQFIFQYYREEENGRGNFPPRFSGLQFPNYSSELNVNALELDDSALYLCASSRIDRNTEAFFGQGTRLTVV.

This clone occurred a few times. The chain employs TRBV6-5 and TRBJ1-2; D possibly corresponds to TRBD1 (5 bases). The germline V gene encodes CDR1 MNHEY and CDR2 SVGAGI. V was cut by 7 bases and J by 6 bases, with 18 bases left in between. CDR3 size: 14 residues. The DNA of the CDR3 is TGTGCCAGCACCTCTGCGGGGCAGTTTGATGGCTACACCTTC. It yields the protein CASTSAGQFDGYTF.

This clone occurred a few times. The chain is built from TRBV2 and TRBJ1-5; D is uncertain. The CDR3 has 13 amino acids. The germline gives CDR1 SNHLY, CDR2 FYNNEI. V was shortened by 1 base and J by 15 bases, with 16 bases between the two germline ends. This chain's CDR3 is CASSEGRDRSVHF. Written as DNA, the CDR3 is TGTGCCAGCAGTGAAGGGAGAGACCGCTCGGTGCATTTT.

The chain recombines TRBV11-2 with TRBJ2-3, with 7 positions matching TRBD2. This CDR3 has 16 residues. Trimming cost V 3 bases and J 5 bases; bases outside gene matches: 11. Germline V gene sequence: CDR1 SGHAT, CDR2 FQNNGV. CDR3 nucleotide sequence: TGTGCCAGCAGCTTCGGACTAGGGGTGTTGATAGATACGCAGTATTTT. Protein: CASSFGLGVLIDTQYF.

This clone was observed a single time. This chain uses TRBV2 with TRBJ2-1, with D hard to call. V was trimmed by 6 bases and J by 8 bases, leaving 11 bases between them. This CDR3 comprises 12 residues. Germline-derived CDR1 and CDR2 are SNHLY and FYNNEI. The CDR3 is CASSRSIDEQFF. The CDR3, as DNA: TGTGCCAGCAGCCGTAGTATCGATGAGCAGTTCTTC.

The gene calls are TRBV25-1 and TRBJ2-6; D is possibly TRBD2 (5 bases). Germline V gene data show CDR1 as MGHDK and CDR2 as SYGVNS. CDR3 size: 16 residues. The ends were cut back, 3 bases at V and 0 bases at J, with 9 bases in the middle. This CDR3 reads CASSEWESSGANVLTF. In DNA, the CDR3 is TGTGCCAGCAGTGAGTGGGAGAGCTCTGGGGCCAACGTCCTGACTTTC. Full variable domain (rest looked up from reference TRBV25-1 and TRBJ2-6): EADIYQTPRYLVIGTGKKITLECSQTMGHDKMYWYQQDPGMELHLIHYSYGVNSTEKGDLSSESTVSRIRTEHFPLTLESARPSHTSQYLCASSEWESSGANVLTFGAGSRLTVL.

This chain connects TRBV19 to TRBJ2-5, with no clear D. The germline CDR1 and CDR2 sequences are LNHDA and SQIVND (reference sequence). The CDR3 covers 13 residues. V lost 3 bases, J lost 0 bases, and 5 bases lay in between. In DNA form, the CDR3 reads TGTGCCAGTAGTATCGACTACCAAGAGACCCAGTACTTC. Translated: CASSIDYQETQYF. Full variable domain (outside the CDR3, taken from reference TRBV19 and TRBJ2-5): DGGITQSPKYLFRKEGQNVTLSCEQNLNHDAMYWYRQDPGQGLRLIYYSQIVNDFQKGDIAEGYSVSREKKESFPLTVTSAQKNPTAFYLCASSIDYQETQYFGPGTRLLVL.

The chain carries TRBV27 and TRBJ2-2; D may match TRBD1 or TRBD2 (9 bases each). This CDR3 comprises 20 residues. Trimming removed 2 bases at V and 7 bases at J, with 29 bases between. Germline CDR1 is MNHEY and CDR2 is SMNVEV (reference sequence). The CDR3 loop reads CASSLRDRVGQRGAHGELFF. Written as DNA, the CDR3 is TGTGCCAGCAGTTTAAGGGACAGGGTAGGCCAGCGGGGGGCCCACGGGGAGCTGTTTTTT.

This clone occurred a few times. The V and J genes are TRBV19 and TRBJ1-1, with D tentatively TRBD1 (6 bases). V shed 5 bases and J shed 1 base, with 11 bases lying between them. Germline CDR1 reads LNHDA; CDR2 reads SQIVND (reference sequence). This CDR3 comprises 14 residues. The CDR3 loop is CASSHRVKNTEAFF. CDR3 in DNA: TGTGCCAGTAGTCACAGGGTAAAGAACACTGAAGCTTTCTTT.

This clone was seen a handful of times. The chain is built from TRBV5-1 and TRBJ2-3, with 7 bases that match TRBD1. CDR1 and CDR2 (germline): SGHRS, YFSETQ. J was trimmed by 1 base and V by 2 bases; bases with no gene match: 4. This CDR3 has 15 residues. CDR3 sequence reads: CASSLSGQGTDTQYF. CDR3 nucleotides: TGCGCCAGCAGCTTATCTGGACAGGGCACAGATACGCAGTATTTT.

This chain links TRBV13 with TRBJ2-4; D is uncertain. V lost 0 bases and J 0 bases, leaving 9 bases between the germline ends. The CDR3 is 16 residues long. Germline assignment: CDR1 PRHDT and CDR2 FYEKMQ (reference sequence). CDR3 protein: CASSLGWGLAKNIQYF. The CDR3 DNA reads as TGTGCCAGCAGCTTAGGATGGGGTTTAGCCAAAAACATTCAGTACTTC.

The chain couples TRBV10-3 to TRBJ2-5, with a weak D call TRBD1 (6 bases). V dropped 3 bases and J dropped 5 bases, with 13 bases sitting between them. The CDR3 spans 14 residues. Per the germline V gene, CDR1 is ENHRY and CDR2 is SYGVKD. Here the CDR3 DNA reads TGTGCCATCAGTGACGGGACAAGAAGGGAGACCCAGTACTTC. Translated: CAISDGTRRETQYF.

The chain joins TRBV11-3 to TRBJ1-1; D is unresolved. Per germline, CDR1 SGHNT and CDR2 YENEEA. This CDR3 region has 15 residues. The V gene lost 6 bases and the J gene lost 1 base, with 15 bases spanning the gap. The CDR3 coding sequence is TGTGCCAGCAGGATGCTTAATTCCGGGAACACTGAAGCTTTCTTT. It is translated as CASRMLNSGNTEAFF.

This clone was recorded a few times. This chain connects TRBV5-1 to TRBJ1-4; D is unresolved. CDR1 is SGHRS and CDR2 is YFSETQ in the germline V gene. Trimming removed 0 bases from V and 3 bases from J, with 3 bases in between. The CDR3 sequence is 13 residues long. The CDR3 protein is CASSLVANEKLFF. CDR3 nucleotides: TGCGCCAGCAGCTTGGTGGCTAATGAAAAACTGTTTTTT.

The chain uses TRBV18 and TRBJ1-1; TRBD1 is a possible D gene (6 bases). The V gene lost 4 bases and the J gene lost 5 bases, with 11 bases spanning the gap. The CDR3 has 13 residues. Per germline, CDR1 KGHSH and CDR2 LQKENI. CDR3 protein: CASSLRTDTEAFF. The DNA of the CDR3 is TGTGCCAGCTCACTGCGGACAGATACTGAAGCTTTCTTT.

The gene calls are TRBV11-3 and TRBJ2-2; TRBD1 aligns across 8 bases. The trim removed 6 bases at V and 0 bases at J, leaving 3 bases unmatched. CDR1 and CDR2 (germline): SGHNT, YENEEA. The CDR3 consists of 15 residues. For the CDR3, the DNA is TGTGCCAGCAGTAGGACAGGGTCGAACACCGGGGAGCTGTTTTTT. Translated: CASSRTGSNTGELFF.

The V gene is TRBV27, the J gene TRBJ2-5, with D uncertain. This CDR3 is built from 14 residues. Germline V gene lookup returns CDR1 MNHEY and CDR2 SMNVEV (reference sequence). V lost 4 bases to trimming and J lost 5 bases, with 14 bases between them. CDR3 DNA: TGTGCCAGCAGTTCCGGGTTGAGTGGGGAGACCCAGTACTTC. Amino acid sequence: CASSSGLSGETQYF.